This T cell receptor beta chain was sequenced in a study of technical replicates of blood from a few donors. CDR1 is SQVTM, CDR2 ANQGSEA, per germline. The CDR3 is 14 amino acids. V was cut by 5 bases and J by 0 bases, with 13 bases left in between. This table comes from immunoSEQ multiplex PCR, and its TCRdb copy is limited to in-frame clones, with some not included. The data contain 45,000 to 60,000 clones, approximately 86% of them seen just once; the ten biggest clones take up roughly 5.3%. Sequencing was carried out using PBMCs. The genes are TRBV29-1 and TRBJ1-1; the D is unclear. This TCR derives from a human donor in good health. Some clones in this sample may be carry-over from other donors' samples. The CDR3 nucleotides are TGCAGCGTTCAACCCCCACTCATGAACACTGAAGCTTTCTTT. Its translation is CSVQPPLMNTEAFF.